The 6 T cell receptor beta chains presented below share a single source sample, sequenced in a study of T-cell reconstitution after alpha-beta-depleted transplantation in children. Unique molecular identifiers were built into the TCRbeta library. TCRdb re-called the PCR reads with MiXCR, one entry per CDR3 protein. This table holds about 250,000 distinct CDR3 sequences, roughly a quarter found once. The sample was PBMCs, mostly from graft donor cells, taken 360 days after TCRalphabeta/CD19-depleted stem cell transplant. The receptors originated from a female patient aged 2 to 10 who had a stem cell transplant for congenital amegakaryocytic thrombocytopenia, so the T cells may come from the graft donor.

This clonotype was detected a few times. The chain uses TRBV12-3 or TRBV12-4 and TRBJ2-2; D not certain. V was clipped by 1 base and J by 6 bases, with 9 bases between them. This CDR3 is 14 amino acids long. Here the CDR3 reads CASSLVHKAGELFF. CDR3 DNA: TGTGCCAGCAGTTTAGTGCATAAGGCCGGGGAGCTGTTTTTT.

In DNA form, the CDR3 reads TGTGCCAGCAGCCAAGGGTTGGGCGATGAGCAGTTCTTC. It specifies CASSQGLGDEQFF. This rearrangement joins TRBV3-1 to TRBJ2-1, with D uncertain. From germline, CDR1 is LGHDT and CDR2 YNNKEL (reference sequence). The CDR3 runs to 13 residues. Trimming took off 1 base at V and 8 bases at J, with 9 bases between the two ends.

CDR3 loop: CSAVRGRPNQPQHF. DNA for the CDR3: TGCAGTGCGGTGAGGGGGCGGCCCAATCAGCCCCAGCATTTT. The chain employs TRBV20-1 and TRBJ1-5; TRBD1 agrees at 7 bases. The CDR3 extends over 14 amino acids. Looked up from germline, CDR1 is DFQATT and CDR2 is SNEGSKA (reference sequence). After removal of 6 bases from V and 3 bases from J, the junction contained 8 bases not matched to a gene.

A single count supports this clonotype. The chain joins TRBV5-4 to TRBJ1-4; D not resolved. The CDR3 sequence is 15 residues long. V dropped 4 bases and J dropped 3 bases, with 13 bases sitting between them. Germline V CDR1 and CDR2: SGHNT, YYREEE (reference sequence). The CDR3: CASSPDVQANEKLFF. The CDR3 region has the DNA TGTGCCAGCAGCCCGGACGTACAAGCTAATGAAAAACTGTTTTTT.

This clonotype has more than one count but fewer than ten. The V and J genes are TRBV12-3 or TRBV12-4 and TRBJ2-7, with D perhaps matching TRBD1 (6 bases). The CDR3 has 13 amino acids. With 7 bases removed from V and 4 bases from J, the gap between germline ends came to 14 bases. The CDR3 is CASKPQGQYEQYF. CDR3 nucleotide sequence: TGTGCCAGCAAACCACAGGGTCAGTACGAGCAGTACTTC.

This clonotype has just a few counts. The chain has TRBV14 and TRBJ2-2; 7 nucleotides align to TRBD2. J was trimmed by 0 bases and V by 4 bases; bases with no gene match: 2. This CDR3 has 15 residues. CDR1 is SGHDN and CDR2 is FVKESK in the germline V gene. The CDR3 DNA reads TGTGCCAGCAGCCGGGGGGGATCGAACACCGGGGAGCTGTTTTTT. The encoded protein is CASSRGGSNTGELFF.